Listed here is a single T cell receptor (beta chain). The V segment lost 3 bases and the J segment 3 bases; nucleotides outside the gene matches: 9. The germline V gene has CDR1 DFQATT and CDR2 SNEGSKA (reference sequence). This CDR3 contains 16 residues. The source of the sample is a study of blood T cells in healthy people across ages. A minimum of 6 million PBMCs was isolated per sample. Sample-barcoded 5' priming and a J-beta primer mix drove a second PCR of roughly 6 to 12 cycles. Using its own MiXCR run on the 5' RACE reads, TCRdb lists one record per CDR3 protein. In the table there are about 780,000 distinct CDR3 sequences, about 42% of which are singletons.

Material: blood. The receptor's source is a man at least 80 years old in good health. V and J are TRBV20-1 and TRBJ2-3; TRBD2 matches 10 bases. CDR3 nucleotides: TGCAGTGCTAGCAGATTTCTAGCGGGAGCGACAGATACGCAGTATTTT. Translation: CSASRFLAGATDTQYF.